This TCR beta chain was identified during a study of graft-versus-host responses after intestinal transplantation. Study as a whole: Tacrolimus and steroids were given for two to three years to all recipients after anti-thymocyte globulin induction.

The repertoire was sequenced with immunoSEQ multiplex PCR; TCRdb's copy has only in-frame clones and lacks some. Among more than 90,000 clones, just under 95% were seen once, and the ten largest hold roughly 0.5%. As to this clone: Its target is unknown.

The sequence was obtained from a human donor who received an intestinal transplant. The sample here was unstimulated CD8+ T cells sorted from spleen or lymph node cells, taken before intestinal transplant.

This CDR3 is CASSETTGTGGPYNEQFF. The CDR3 bases are TGCGCCAGCAGTGAGACCACCGGGACAGGGGGCCCCTACAATGAGCAGTTCTTC. V gene TRBV10-1 combines with J gene TRBJ2-1; TRBD1 matches at 12 bases. Per germline, CDR1 WNHNN and CDR2 SYGVQD (reference sequence). There are 18 residues in the CDR3. Germline trimming cut 2 bases from V and 2 bases from J; bases unmatched to any gene: 7.